This T cell receptor (beta chain) was captured in a study of identical twins. Whole-study results and caveats: Insertions ran lower in abundant cord blood beta clonotypes, though not in memory repertoires.

Each CDR3 protein is one row after TCRdb ran MiXCR on the 5' RACE reads. The table includes roughly 1.6 million distinct CDR3 sequences, 25% to 35% detected once. Germline V gene data show CDR1 as MNHEY and CDR2 as SMNVEV (reference sequence). CDR3 length: 14 amino acids. V dropped 4 bases and J dropped 7 bases, with 16 bases sitting between them. There were only healthy Caucasians among the donors. In the case of this clonotype: As yet, its antigen is unknown.

Sequencing was done on a sample of cord blood. The rearrangement links TRBV27 to TRBJ1-2; no clear D. The TCR originated in a newborn girl in good health. CDR3: CASSSAGRAAGYTF. In nucleotides, the CDR3 is TGTGCCAGCAGTTCCGCGGGGAGGGCGGCTGGCTACACCTTC.